These 12 T cell receptor beta chains were sequenced from one sample in a study of Ad26.COV2.S vaccination and SARS-CoV-2 variants. Treatment defined: some 20 received Ad26.COV2.S at low or high dose, single or two shots; five or six received placebo; per-sample allocation not given. Sampling occurred on day 63 after the first vaccine or placebo injection. This table comes from immunoSEQ multiplex PCR, and its TCRdb copy is limited to in-frame clones, with some not included. The sample comprises fewer than 500,000 clones, around 90% of which are singletons, and about 4.5% rests with the top ten. The source material was peripheral blood, sampled in a trial of Ad26.COV2.S vaccine versus placebo. The source of these receptors is a person aged 18-60 years who received the Ad26.COV2.S COVID-19 vaccine or a placebo.

The chain links TRBV4-3 to TRBJ1-3; D gene ambiguous. Germline assignment: CDR1 LGHNA and CDR2 YSLEER. The V end was cut by 1 base, the J end by 0 bases, with 13 bases between. The CDR3 sequence is 17 residues long. The CDR3 loop is CASSQVLGGSSGNTIYF. Here the CDR3 DNA reads TGCGCCAGCAGCCAAGTGTTAGGAGGGAGCTCTGGAAACACCATATATTTT.

The chain uses TRBV2 and TRBJ1-4; 9 nucleotides line up with TRBD1. Germline V lookup: CDR1 SNHLY, CDR2 FYNNEI. Losses at the gene ends were 7 bases for V and 11 bases for J; bases not matched to a gene: 8. The CDR3 covers 13 residues. This chain's CDR3 is CASISGQGLKLFF. For the CDR3, the DNA is TGTGCCAGCATATCGGGACAGGGTCTGAAACTGTTTTTT. Full variable domain (remainder filled in from reference TRBV2 and TRBJ1-4): EPEVTQTPSHQVTQMGQEVILRCVPISNHLYFYWYRQILGQKVEFLVSFYNNEISEKSEIFDDQFSVERPDGSNFTLKIRSTKLEDSAMYFCASISGQGLKLFFGSGTQLSVL.

The chain joins TRBV30 to TRBJ2-7, with D tentatively TRBD1 (5 bases). The germline V and J ends were trimmed by 1 base and 0 bases, with 10 bases remaining between them. The CDR3 consists of 14 residues. Germline V gene data show CDR1 as GTSNPN and CDR2 as SVGIG (reference sequence). The CDR3 nucleotides are TGTGCCTGGAGTGGGCAGGGTTTCTCCTACGAGCAGTACTTC. Protein: CAWSGQGFSYEQYF. Full variable domain (rest looked up from reference TRBV30 and TRBJ2-7): SQTIHQWPATLVQPVGSPLSLECTVEGTSNPNLYWYRQAAGRGLQLLFYSVGIGQISSEVPQNLSASRPQDRQFILSSKKLLLSDSGFYLCAWSGQGFSYEQYFGPGTRLTVT.

The chain employs TRBV18 and TRBJ1-6; D might be TRBD1 (6 bases). Germline CDR1 and CDR2: KGHSH and LQKENI. The CDR3 sequence is 14 residues long. V gave up 2 bases and J gave up 10 bases, with 12 bases separating them. The CDR3 loop is CASSPGQGLSPLHF. The CDR3 DNA reads as TGTGCCAGCTCACCAGGGCAGGGGCTCTCACCCCTCCACTTT. The full variable domain, completed using reference TRBV18 and TRBJ1-6, is NAGVMQNPRHLVRRRGQEARLRCSPMKGHSHVYWYRQLPEEGLKFMVYLQKENIIDESGMPKERFSAEFPKEGPSILRIQQVVRGDSAAYFCASSPGQGLSPLHFGNGTRLTVT.

The chain has TRBV2 and TRBJ2-7; 8 bases fit TRBD1. CDR1 is SNHLY, CDR2 FYNNEI, per germline. The CDR3 loop spans 16 amino acids. V shed 5 bases, J shed 0 bases, and the junction held 9 bases outside the gene matches. The CDR3 nucleotides read TGTGCCAGCAGTTCTGACAGGGGCGCTAGCTCCTACGAGCAGTACTTC. Its translation is CASSSDRGASSYEQYF.

The chain has TRBV5-4 and TRBJ2-5, with a possible D match to TRBD1 (6 bases). The CDR3 is 13 amino acids. Germline V gene sequence: CDR1 SGHNT, CDR2 YYREEE (reference sequence). Trimming cost V 0 bases and J 4 bases, with 7 bases left between them. This CDR3 is CASSLEQGETQYF. CDR3 in DNA: TGTGCCAGCAGCTTGGAACAGGGAGAGACCCAGTACTTC. The complete variable domain, with remaining parts taken from reference TRBV5-4 and TRBJ2-5, reads ETGVTQSPTHLIKTRGQQVTLRCSSQSGHNTVSWYQQALGQGPQFIFQYYREEENGRGNFPPRFSGLQFPNYSSELNVNALELDDSALYLCASSLEQGETQYFGPGTRLLVL.

The CDR3 region is CASSLEGTYEQYF. CDR3 coding DNA: TGTGCCAGCAGCTTAGAGGGCACCTACGAGCAGTACTTC. The chain combines TRBV11-2 with TRBJ2-7, with D unclear. The CDR3 loop spans 13 amino acids. V was pared by 0 bases and J by 2 bases, with 5 bases between. The germline gives CDR1 SGHAT, CDR2 FQNNGV.

The chain combines TRBV27 with TRBJ2-1; maybe TRBD2 (5 bases). This CDR3 has 13 residues. From germline, CDR1 is MNHEY and CDR2 SMNVEV (reference sequence). V lost 7 bases and J lost 4, with 11 bases in between. The CDR3 DNA sequence: TGTGCCAGCAATCCGGGAAGGTACAATGAGCAGTTCTTC. Translation: CASNPGRYNEQFF.

The chain employs TRBV7-8 and TRBJ2-1, with 8 positions matching TRBD2. V lost 1 base to trimming and J lost 4 bases; unmatched junction nucleotides: 15. Per the germline V gene, CDR1 is SGHVS and CDR2 is FQNEAQ. This CDR3 comprises 19 residues. The CDR3 DNA reads TGTGCCAGCAGCTTAGATCTCCCCCCCACTAGCGGCGTTTACAATGAGCAGTTCTTC. As protein: CASSLDLPPTSGVYNEQFF.

The chain couples TRBV28 to TRBJ1-2; no reliable D call. Germline V gives CDR1 MDHEN, CDR2 SYDVKM. Trimming cost V 6 bases and J 4 bases, with 12 bases left between them. CDR3 length: 13 residues. The CDR3 loop is CASSQGRTYGYTF. The CDR3 nucleotides are TGTGCCAGCAGCCAAGGACGGACCTATGGCTACACCTTC.

The V call is TRBV6-2 or TRBV6-3, the J call TRBJ2-2; the D is unclear. The CDR3 sequence is 17 residues long. V was shortened by 5 bases and J by 1 base, with 17 bases between the two germline ends. Germline V gene data show CDR1 as MNHEY and CDR2 as SVGEGT. CDR3 DNA sequence: TGTGCCAGCAGTCTTCTCCTCATCCCCAAGAACACCGGGGAGCTGTTTTTT. It is translated as CASSLLLIPKNTGELFF.

On this clone itself: One junction end does not reproduce the germline sequence, and a read error may be involved. The chain employs TRBV7-6 and TRBJ2-1; 12 bases match TRBD2. This CDR3 has 13 amino acids. In germline, CDR1 is SGHVS, CDR2 FNYEAQ. CDR3 in DNA: TGTGCCAGCAGCCCCTCACTAGCGGGGGGTACGATCTTC. It is translated as CASSPSLAGGTIF.